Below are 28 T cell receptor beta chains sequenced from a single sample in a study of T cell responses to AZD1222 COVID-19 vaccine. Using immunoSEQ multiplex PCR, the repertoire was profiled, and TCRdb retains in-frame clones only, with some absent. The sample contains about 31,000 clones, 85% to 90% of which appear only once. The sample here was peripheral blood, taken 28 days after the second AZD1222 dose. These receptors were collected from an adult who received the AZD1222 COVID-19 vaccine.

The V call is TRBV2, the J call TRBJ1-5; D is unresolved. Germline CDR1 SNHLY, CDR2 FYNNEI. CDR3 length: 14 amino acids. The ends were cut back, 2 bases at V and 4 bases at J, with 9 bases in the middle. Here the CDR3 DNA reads TGTGCCAGCAGTGAAAACGGGGTTAATCAGCCCCAGCATTTT. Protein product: CASSENGVNQPQHF. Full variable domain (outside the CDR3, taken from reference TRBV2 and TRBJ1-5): EPEVTQTPSHQVTQMGQEVILRCVPISNHLYFYWYRQILGQKVEFLVSFYNNEISEKSEIFDDQFSVERPDGSNFTLKIRSTKLEDSAMYFCASSENGVNQPQHFGDGTRLSIL.

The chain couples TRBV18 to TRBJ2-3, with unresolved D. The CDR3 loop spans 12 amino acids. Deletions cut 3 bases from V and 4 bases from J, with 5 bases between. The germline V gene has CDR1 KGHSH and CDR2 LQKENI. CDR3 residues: CASSPMADTQYF. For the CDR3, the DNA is TGTGCCAGCTCACCGATGGCAGATACGCAGTATTTT.

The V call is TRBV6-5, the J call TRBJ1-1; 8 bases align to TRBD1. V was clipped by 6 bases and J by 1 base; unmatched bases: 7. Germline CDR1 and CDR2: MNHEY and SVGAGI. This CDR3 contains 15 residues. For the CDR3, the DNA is TGTGCCAGCAGAAGACAGGGGTTGGGGAACACTGAAGCTTTCTTT. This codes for CASRRQGLGNTEAFF.

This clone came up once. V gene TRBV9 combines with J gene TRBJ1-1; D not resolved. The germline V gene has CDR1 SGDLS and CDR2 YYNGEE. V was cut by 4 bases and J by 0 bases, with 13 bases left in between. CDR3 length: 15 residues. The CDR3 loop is CASSKGIALNTEAFF. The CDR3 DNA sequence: TGTGCCAGCAGCAAAGGTATTGCCTTGAACACTGAAGCTTTCTTT.

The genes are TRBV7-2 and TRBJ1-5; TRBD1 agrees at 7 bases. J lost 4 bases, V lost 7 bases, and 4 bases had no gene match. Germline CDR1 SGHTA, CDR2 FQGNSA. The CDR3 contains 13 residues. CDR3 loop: CASTWDRNQPQHF. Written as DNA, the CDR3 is TGTGCCAGCACCTGGGACAGAAATCAGCCCCAGCATTTT.

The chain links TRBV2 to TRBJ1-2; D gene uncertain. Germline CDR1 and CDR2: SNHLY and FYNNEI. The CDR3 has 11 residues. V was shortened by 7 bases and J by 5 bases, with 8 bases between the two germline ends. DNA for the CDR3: TGTGCCAGCAATGGATTTTATGGCTACACCTTC. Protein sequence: CASNGFYGYTF.

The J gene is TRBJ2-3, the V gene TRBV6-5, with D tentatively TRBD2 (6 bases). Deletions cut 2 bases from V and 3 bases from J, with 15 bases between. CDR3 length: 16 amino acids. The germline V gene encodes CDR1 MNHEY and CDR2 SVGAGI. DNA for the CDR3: TGTGCCAGCAGTTACGAAACGGGACGGGGGACAGATACGCAGTATTTT. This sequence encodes CASSYETGRGTDTQYF.

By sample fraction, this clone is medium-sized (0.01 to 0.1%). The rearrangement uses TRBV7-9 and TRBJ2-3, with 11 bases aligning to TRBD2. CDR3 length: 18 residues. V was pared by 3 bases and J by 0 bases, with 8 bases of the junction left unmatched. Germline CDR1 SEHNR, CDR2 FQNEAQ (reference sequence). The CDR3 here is CASSLRLAGNTSTDTQYF. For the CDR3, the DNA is TGTGCCAGCAGCTTGCGACTAGCGGGGAATACTAGCACAGATACGCAGTATTTT.

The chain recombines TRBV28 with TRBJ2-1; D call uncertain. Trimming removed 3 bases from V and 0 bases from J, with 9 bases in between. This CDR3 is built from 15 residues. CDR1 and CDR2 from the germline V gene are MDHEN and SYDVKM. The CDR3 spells CASSFARSSYNEQFF. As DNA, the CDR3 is TGTGCCAGCAGTTTCGCACGAAGCTCCTACAATGAGCAGTTCTTC. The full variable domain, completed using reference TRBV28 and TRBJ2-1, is DVKVTQSSRYLVKRTGEKVFLECVQDMDHENMFWYRQDPGLGLRLIYFSYDVKMKEKGDIPEGYSVSREKKERFSLILESASTNQTSMYLCASSFARSSYNEQFFGPGTRLTVL.

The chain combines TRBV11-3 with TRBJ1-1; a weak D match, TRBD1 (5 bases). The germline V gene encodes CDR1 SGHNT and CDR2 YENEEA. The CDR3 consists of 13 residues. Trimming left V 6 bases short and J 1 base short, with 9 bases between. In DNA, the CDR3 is TGTGCCAGCAGACAGCAGGGGAACACTGAAGCTTTCTTT. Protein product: CASRQQGNTEAFF.

In DNA form, the CDR3 reads TGTGCCACCAGCAGAGTTGCGAGCGGGGAGTATACGCAGTATTTT. Its translation is CATSRVASGEYTQYF. This chain connects TRBV15 to TRBJ2-3, with 7 bases aligning to TRBD2. This CDR3 is 15 amino acids long. Germline lookup yields CDR1 LNHNV and CDR2 YYDKDF (reference sequence). Germline trimming cut 1 base from V and 7 bases from J; bases unmatched to any gene: 8.

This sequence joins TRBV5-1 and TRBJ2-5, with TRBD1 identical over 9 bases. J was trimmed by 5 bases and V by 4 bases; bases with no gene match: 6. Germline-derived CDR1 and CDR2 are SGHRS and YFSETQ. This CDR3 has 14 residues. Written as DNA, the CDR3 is TGCGCCAGCAGCGACAGGGGGTCTATGGAGACCCAGTACTTC. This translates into CASSDRGSMETQYF.

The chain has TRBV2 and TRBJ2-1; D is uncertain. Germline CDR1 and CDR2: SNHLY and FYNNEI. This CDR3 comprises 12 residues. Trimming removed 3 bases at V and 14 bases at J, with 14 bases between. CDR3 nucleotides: TGTGCCAGCAGTGAGTTGGTGCCAGATAAGTTCTTC. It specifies CASSELVPDKFF.

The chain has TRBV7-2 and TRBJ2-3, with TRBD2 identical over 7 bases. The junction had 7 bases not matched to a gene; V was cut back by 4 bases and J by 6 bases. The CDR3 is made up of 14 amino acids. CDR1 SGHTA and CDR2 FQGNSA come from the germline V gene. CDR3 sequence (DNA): TGTGCCAGCAGCTCCGGGGGGTTTTGGGATACGCAGTATTTT. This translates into CASSSGGFWDTQYF.

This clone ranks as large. CDR3 loop: CASSLTRDSPYEQYF. CDR3 bases: TGTGCCAGCAGTCTCACAAGGGACAGCCCCTACGAGCAGTACTTC. This chain uses TRBV28 with TRBJ2-7, with 7 bases lining up with TRBD1. CDR3 length equals 15 residues. Per germline, CDR1 MDHEN and CDR2 SYDVKM. The V segment lost 5 bases and the J segment 2 bases; nucleotides outside the gene matches: 9.

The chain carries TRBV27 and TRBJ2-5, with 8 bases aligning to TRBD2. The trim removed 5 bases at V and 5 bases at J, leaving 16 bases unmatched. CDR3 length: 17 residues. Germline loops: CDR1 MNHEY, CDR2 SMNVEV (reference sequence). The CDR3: CASSPGTSSTVEETQYF. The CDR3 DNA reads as TGTGCCAGCAGTCCCGGGACTAGTAGTACTGTAGAGGAGACCCAGTACTTC.

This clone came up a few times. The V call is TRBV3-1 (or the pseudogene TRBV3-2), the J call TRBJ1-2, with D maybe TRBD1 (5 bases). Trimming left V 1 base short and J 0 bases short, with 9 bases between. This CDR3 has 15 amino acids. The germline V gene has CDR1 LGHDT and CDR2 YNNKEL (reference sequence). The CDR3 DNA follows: TGTGCCAGCAGCCAAGCATCGGGGGCTAACTATGGCTACACCTTC. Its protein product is CASSQASGANYGYTF.

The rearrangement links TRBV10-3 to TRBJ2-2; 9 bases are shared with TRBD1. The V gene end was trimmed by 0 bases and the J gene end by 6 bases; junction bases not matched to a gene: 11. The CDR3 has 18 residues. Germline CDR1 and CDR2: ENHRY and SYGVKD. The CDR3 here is CAISESEGQGSSPGELFF. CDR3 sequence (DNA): TGTGCCATCAGTGAGTCTGAGGGACAGGGATCTTCGCCCGGGGAGCTGTTTTTT.

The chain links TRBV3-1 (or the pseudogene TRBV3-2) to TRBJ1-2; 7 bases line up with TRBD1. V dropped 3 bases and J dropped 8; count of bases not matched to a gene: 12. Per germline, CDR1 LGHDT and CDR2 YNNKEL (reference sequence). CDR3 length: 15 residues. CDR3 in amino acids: CASSHLGTEVGGYTF. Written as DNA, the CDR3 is TGTGCCAGCAGCCATCTCGGGACAGAGGTAGGAGGCTACACCTTC.

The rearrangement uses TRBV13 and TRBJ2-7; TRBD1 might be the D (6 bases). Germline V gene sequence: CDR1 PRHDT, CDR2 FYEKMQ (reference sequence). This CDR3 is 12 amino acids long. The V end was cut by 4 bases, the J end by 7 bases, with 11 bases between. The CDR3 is CASSSDRLEQYF. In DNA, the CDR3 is TGTGCCAGCAGCTCGGACAGATTGGAGCAGTACTTC.

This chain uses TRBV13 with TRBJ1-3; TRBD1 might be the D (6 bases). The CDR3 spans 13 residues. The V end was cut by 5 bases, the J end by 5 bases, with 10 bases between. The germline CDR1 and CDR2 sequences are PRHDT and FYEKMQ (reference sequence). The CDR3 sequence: CASSEGGRNTIYF. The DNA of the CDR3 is TGTGCCAGCAGCGAGGGGGGAAGAAACACCATATATTTT.

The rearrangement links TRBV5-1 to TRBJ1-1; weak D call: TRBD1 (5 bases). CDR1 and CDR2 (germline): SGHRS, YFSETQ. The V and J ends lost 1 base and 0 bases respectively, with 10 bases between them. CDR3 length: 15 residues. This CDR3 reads CASSLYGRVNTEAFF. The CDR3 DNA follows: TGCGCCAGCAGCTTGTACGGCAGGGTGAACACTGAAGCTTTCTTT.

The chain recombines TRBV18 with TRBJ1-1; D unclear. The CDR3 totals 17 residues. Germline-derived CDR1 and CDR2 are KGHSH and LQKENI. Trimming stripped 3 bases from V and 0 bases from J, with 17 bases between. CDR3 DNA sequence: TGTGCCAGCTCACCCCCGGGCGGAAGGCGGATGAACACTGAAGCTTTCTTT. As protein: CASSPPGGRRMNTEAFF.

As DNA, the CDR3 is TGTGCCAGCACAGCTAACACTGAAGCTTTCTTT. Translation: CASTANTEAFF. The V call is TRBV25-1, the J call TRBJ1-1; D unclear. V lost 7 bases, J lost 2 bases, and 5 bases lay in between. The CDR3 is made up of 11 amino acids. Germline-derived CDR1 and CDR2 are MGHDK and SYGVNS.

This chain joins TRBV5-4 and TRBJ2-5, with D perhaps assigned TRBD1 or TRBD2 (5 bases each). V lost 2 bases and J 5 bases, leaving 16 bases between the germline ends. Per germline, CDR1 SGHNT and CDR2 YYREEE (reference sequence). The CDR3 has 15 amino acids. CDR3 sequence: CASSFRIQGGETQYF. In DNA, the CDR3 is TGTGCCAGCAGCTTTAGAATTCAGGGCGGGGAGACCCAGTACTTC. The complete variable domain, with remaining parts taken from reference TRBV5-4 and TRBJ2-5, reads ETGVTQSPTHLIKTRGQQVTLRCSSQSGHNTVSWYQQALGQGPQFIFQYYREEENGRGNFPPRFSGLQFPNYSSELNVNALELDDSALYLCASSFRIQGGETQYFGPGTRLLVL.

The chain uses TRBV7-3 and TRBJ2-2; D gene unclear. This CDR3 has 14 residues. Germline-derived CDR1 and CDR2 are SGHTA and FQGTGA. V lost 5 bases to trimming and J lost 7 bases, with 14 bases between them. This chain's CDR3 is CASSRGVDLGELFF. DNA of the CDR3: TGTGCCAGCAGCCGTGGGGTGGATCTCGGGGAGCTGTTTTTT.

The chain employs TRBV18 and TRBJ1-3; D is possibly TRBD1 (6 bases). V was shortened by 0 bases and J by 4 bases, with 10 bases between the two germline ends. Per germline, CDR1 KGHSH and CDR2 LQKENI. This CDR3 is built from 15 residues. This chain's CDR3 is CASSPPMGAGNTIYF. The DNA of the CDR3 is TGTGCCAGCTCACCACCGATGGGGGCGGGAAACACCATATATTTT.

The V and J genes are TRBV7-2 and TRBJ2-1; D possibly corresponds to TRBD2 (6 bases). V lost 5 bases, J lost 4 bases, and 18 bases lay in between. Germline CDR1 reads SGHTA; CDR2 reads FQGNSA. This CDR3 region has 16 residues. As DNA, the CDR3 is TGTGCCAGCAGCCCCCCAGGCGAGCGGGCATACAATGAGCAGTTCTTC. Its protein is CASSPPGERAYNEQFF.